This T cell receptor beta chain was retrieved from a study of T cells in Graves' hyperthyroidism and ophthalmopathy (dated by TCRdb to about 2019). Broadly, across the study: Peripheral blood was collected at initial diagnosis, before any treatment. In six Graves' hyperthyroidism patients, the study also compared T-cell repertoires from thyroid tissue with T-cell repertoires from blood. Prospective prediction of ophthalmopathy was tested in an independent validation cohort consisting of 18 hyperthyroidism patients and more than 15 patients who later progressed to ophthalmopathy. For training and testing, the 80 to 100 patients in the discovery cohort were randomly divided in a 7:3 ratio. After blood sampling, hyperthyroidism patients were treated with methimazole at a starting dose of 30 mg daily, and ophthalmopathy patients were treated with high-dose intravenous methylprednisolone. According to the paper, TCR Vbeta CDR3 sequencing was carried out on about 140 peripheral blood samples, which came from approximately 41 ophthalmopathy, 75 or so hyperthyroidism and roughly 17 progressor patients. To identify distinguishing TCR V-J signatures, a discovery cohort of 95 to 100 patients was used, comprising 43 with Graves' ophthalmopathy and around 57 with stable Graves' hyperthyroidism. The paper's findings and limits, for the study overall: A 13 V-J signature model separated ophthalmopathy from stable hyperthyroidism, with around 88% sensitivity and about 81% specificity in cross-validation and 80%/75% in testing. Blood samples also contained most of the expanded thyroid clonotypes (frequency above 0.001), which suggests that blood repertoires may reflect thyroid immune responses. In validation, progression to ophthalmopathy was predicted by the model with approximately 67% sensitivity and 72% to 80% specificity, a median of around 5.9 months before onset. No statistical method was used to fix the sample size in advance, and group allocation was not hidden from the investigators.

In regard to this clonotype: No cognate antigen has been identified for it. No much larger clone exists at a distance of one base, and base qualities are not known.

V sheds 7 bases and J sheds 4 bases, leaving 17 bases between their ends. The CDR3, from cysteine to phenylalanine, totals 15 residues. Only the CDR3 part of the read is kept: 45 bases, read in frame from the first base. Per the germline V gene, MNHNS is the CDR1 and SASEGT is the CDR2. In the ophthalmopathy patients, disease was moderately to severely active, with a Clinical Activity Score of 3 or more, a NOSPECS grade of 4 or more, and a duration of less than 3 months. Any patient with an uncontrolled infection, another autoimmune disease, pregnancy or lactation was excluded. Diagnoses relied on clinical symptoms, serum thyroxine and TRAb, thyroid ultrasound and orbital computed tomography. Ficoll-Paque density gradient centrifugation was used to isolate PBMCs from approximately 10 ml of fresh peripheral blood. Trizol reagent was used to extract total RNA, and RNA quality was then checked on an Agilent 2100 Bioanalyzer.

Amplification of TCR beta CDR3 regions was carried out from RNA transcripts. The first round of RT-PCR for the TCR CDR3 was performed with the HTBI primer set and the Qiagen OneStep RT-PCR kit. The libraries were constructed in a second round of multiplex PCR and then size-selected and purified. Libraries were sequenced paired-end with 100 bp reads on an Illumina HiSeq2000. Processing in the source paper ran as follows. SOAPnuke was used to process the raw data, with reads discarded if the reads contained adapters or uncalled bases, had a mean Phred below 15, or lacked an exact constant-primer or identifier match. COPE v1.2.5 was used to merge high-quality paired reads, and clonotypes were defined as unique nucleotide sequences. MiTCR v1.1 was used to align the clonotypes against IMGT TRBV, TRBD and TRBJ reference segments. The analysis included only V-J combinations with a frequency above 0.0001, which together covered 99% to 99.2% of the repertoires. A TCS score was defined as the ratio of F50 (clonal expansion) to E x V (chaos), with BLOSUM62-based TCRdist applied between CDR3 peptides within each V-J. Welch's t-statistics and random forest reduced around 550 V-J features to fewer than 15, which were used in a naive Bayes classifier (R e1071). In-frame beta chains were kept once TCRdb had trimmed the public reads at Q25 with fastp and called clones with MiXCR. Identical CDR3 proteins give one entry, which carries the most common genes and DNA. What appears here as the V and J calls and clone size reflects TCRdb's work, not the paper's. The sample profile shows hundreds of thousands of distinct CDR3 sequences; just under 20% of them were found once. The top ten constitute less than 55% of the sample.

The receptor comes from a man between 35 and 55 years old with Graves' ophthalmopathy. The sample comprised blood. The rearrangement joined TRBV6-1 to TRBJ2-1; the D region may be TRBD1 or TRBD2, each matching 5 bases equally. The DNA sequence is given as TGTGCCAGCAAGACATTGGTTTGGGGGTACAATGAGCAGTTCTTC. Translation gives CASKTLVWGYNEQFF.